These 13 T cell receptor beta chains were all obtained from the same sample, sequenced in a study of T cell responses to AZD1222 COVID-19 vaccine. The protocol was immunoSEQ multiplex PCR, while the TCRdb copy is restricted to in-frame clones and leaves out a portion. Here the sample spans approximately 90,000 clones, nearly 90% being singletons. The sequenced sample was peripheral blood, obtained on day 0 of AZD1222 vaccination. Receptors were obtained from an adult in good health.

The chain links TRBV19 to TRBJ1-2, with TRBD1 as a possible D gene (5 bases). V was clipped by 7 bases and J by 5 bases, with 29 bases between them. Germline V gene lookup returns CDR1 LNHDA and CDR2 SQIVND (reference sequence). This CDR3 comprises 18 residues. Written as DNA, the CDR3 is TGTGCCAGTAACACTCACGGGACCGGGGTAGGGACTAGGTATGGCTACACCTTC. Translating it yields CASNTHGTGVGTRYGYTF.

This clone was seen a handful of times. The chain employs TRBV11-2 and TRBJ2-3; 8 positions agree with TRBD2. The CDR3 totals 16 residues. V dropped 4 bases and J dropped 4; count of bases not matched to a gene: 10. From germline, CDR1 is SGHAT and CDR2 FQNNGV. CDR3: CASSSRGSGAPDTQYF. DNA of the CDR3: TGTGCCAGCAGCTCCCGGGGTAGCGGGGCCCCAGATACGCAGTATTTT.

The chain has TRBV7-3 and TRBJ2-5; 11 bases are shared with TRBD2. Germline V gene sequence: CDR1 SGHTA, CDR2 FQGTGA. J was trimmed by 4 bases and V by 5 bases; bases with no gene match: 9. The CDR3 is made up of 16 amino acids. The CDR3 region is CASSAGLAGGRETQYF. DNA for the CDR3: TGTGCCAGCAGCGCAGGTTTAGCGGGGGGGCGAGAGACCCAGTACTTC. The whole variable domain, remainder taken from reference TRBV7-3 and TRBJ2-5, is GAGVSQTPSNKVTEKGKYVELRCDPISGHTALYWYRQSLGQGPEFLIYFQGTGAADDSGLPNDRFFAVRPEGSVSTLKIQRTERGDSAVYLCASSAGLAGGRETQYFGPGTRLLVL.

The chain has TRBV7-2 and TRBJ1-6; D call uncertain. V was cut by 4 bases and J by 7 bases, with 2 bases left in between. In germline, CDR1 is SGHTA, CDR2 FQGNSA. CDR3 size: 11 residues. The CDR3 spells CASSSNSPLHF. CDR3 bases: TGTGCCAGCAGCTCGAATTCACCCCTCCACTTT. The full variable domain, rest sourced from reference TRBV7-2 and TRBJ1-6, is GAGVSQSPSNKVTEKGKDVELRCDPISGHTALYWYRQSLGQGLEFLIYFQGNSAPDKSGLPSDRFSAERTGGSVSTLTIQRTQQEDSAVYLCASSSNSPLHFGNGTRLTVT.

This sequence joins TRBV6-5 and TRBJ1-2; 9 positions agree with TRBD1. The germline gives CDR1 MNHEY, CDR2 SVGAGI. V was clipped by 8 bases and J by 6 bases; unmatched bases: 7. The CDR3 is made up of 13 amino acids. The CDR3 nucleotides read TGTGCCAGCCGGGACAGGGATTTCAATGGCTACACCTTC. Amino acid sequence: CASRDRDFNGYTF.

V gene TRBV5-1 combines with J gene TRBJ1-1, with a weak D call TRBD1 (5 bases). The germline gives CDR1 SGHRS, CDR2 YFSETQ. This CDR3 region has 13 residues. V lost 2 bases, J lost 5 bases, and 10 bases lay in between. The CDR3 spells CASSFQGVTEAFF. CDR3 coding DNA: TGCGCCAGCAGCTTTCAGGGAGTGACTGAAGCTTTCTTT.

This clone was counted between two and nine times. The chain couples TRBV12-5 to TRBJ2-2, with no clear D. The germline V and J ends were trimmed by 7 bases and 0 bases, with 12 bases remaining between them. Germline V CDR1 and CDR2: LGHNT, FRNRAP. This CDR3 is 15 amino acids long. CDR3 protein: CASVVETPNTGELFF. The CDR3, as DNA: TGTGCTAGTGTTGTAGAGACTCCGAACACCGGGGAGCTGTTTTTT.

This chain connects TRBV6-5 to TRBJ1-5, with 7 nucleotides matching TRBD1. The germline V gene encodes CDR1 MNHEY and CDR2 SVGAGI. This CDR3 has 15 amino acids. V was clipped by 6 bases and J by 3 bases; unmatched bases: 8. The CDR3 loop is CASRRQGENNQPQHF. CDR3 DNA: TGTGCCAGCAGGCGCCAGGGGGAGAACAATCAGCCCCAGCATTTT.

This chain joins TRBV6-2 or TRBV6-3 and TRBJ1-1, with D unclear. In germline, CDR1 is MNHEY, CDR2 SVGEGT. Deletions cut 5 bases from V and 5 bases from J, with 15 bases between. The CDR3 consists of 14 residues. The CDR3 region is CASSRQVLLTEAFF. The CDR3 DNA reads TGTGCCAGCAGTCGCCAGGTTTTGCTTACTGAAGCTTTCTTT.

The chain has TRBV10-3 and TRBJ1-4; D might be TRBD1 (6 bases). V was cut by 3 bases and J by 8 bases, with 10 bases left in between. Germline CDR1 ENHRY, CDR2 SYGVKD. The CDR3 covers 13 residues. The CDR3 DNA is TGTGCCATCAGTGACAGGGGAGGCGAAAAACTGTTTTTT. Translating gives CAISDRGGEKLFF.

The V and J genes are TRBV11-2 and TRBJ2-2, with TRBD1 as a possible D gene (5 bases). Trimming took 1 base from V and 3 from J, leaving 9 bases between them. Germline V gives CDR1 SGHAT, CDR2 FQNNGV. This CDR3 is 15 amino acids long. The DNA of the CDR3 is TGTGCCAGCAGCTTAGGGGGCATCTACACCGGGGAGCTGTTTTTT. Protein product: CASSLGGIYTGELFF.

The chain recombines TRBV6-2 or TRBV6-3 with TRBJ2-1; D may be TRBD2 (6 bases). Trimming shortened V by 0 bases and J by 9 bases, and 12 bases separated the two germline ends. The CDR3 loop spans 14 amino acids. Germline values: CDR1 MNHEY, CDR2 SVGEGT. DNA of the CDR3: TGTGCCAGCAGTTACTCTAGAAGCGGGTTTGAGCAGTTCTTC. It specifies CASSYSRSGFEQFF.

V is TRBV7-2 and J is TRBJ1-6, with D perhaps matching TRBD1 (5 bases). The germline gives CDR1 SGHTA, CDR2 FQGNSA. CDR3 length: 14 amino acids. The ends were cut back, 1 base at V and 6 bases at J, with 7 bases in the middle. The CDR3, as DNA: TGTGCCAGCAGCTTAGGAGGGGTTAATTCACCCCTCCACTTT. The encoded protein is CASSLGGVNSPLHF. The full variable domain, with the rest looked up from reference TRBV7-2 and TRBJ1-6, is GAGVSQSPSNKVTEKGKDVELRCDPISGHTALYWYRQSLGQGLEFLIYFQGNSAPDKSGLPSDRFSAERTGGSVSTLTIQRTQQEDSAVYLCASSLGGVNSPLHFGNGTRLTVT.